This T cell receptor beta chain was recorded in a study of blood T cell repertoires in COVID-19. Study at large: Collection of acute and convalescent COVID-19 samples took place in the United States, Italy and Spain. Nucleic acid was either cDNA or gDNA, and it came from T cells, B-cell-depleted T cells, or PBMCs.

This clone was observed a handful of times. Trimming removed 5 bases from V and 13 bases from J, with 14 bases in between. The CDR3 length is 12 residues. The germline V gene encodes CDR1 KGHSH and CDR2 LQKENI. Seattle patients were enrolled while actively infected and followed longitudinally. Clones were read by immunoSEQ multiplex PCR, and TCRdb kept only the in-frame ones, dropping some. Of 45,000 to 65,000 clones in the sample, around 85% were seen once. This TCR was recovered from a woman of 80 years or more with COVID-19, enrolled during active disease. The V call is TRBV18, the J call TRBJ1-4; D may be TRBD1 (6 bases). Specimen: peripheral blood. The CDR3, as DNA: TGTGCCAGCTCAGAAAGACAGGAACGACTGTTTTTT. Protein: CASSERQERLFF.